The rows below give T cell receptor beta chains drawn from one sample of a study of blood T cell repertoires in COVID-19. Some clones are missing from TCRdb's copy, which holds only in-frame ones; the method was immunoSEQ multiplex PCR. The repertoire holds roughly 160,000 clones, with around 87% as singletons. Input material: peripheral blood. These receptors all come from a woman aged 80 or over with COVID-19, enrolled during active disease. Each CDR3 is given with its conserved first and last residue. Each record gives: D gene, V gene, clone size, J gene, CDR3 protein, CDR3 DNA. D genes are given only for firm matches. Size values are once, few and many counts, or a class for expanded clones, and some rows have none.

>.|TRBV7-2|.|TRBJ1-5
CASGLGGAGNQPQHF
TGTGCCAGCGGCCTGGGGGGGGCAGGCAATCAGCCCCAGCATTTT
>.|TRBV28|.|TRBJ1-1
CASRLGVGNTEAFF
TGTGCCAGCAGGCTAGGGGTCGGGAACACTGAAGCTTTCTTT
>.|TRBV5-1|once|TRBJ2-1
CASSLALGLYNEQFF
TGCGCCAGCAGCTTGGCTTTGGGACTTTACAATGAGCAGTTCTTC
>.|TRBV24-1|.|TRBJ1-3
CATSDALFKLPPGNTIYF
TGTGCCACCAGTGACGCCCTGTTCAAGCTCCCCCCTGGAAACACCATATATTTT
>.|TRBV4-2|once|TRBJ1-2
CASSPYETFGQGSNYGYTF
TGTGCCAGCAGCCCTTACGAGACCTTCGGCCAGGGGAGTAACTATGGCTACACCTTC
>TRBD1|TRBV19|.|TRBJ1-1
CASKRPGTGASEAFF
TGTGCCAGTAAAAGACCCGGGACAGGAGCTAGTGAAGCTTTCTTT
>.|TRBV5-1|.|TRBJ1-4
CASSLVGGANEKLFF
TGCGCCAGCAGCTTGGTTGGAGGGGCTAATGAAAAACTGTTTTTT
>.|TRBV6-1|.|TRBJ1-5
CASSEREGVQPQHF
TGTGCCAGCAGTGAAAGGGAGGGGGTCCAGCCCCAGCATTTT
>.|TRBV6-5|.|TRBJ2-7
CASAPDRYEQYF
TGTGCCAGCGCCCCGGACAGATACGAGCAGTACTTC
>TRBD2|TRBV7-2|few|TRBJ2-7
CASSLVGTSGEREQYF
TGTGCCAGCAGCTTGGTCGGGACTAGCGGGGAGAGGGAGCAGTACTTC
>.|TRBV28|.|TRBJ1-4
CASRAGGAREKLFF
TGTGCCAGCAGGGCGGGGGGGGCAAGAGAAAAACTGTTTTTT
>.|TRBV28|.|TRBJ2-7
CASSPFRGAGGYEQYF
TGTGCCAGCAGCCCTTTCCGGGGGGCCGGGGGCTACGAGCAGTACTTC
>TRBD2|TRBV7-9|once|TRBJ2-3
CASSPRLAESTDTQYF
TGTGCCAGCAGCCCTCGACTAGCAGAGAGCACAGATACGCAGTATTTT
>TRBD1|TRBV3-1/TRBV3-2|.|TRBJ2-7
CASSDHGTGSYEQYF
TGTGCCAGCAGCGACCACGGGACAGGATCCTACGAGCAGTACTTC
>TRBD1|TRBV11-2|.|TRBJ2-2
CASKGTGFTGELFF
TGTGCCAGCAAGGGGACAGGGTTCACCGGGGAGCTGTTTTTT
>.|TRBV7-2|.|TRBJ2-7
CASSLAGGTYEQYF
TGTGCCAGCAGCTTAGCCGGCGGCACCTACGAGCAGTACTTC
>.|TRBV12-3/TRBV12-4|.|TRBJ2-7
CASRKAGEQYF
TGTGCCAGCAGAAAGGCCGGGGAGCAGTACTTC
>TRBD1|TRBV28|.|TRBJ1-2
CASSLSETGGIYGYTF
TGTGCCAGCAGTTTATCCGAGACAGGGGGGATCTATGGCTACACCTTC
>TRBD2|TRBV11-2|.|TRBJ2-7
CASSLGLAGGEQYF
TGTGCCAGCAGCTTAGGGCTAGCGGGAGGTGAGCAGTACTTC
>TRBD1|TRBV19|.|TRBJ2-3
CASSIGQGADTQYF
TGTGCCAGTAGTATAGGACAGGGAGCAGATACGCAGTATTTT
>TRBD1|TRBV19|.|TRBJ1-5
CASRLTDRGNQPQHF
TGTGCCAGCCGACTAACGGACAGGGGAAACCAGCCCCAGCATTTT
>TRBD2|TRBV28|few|TRBJ2-1
CASSFLTSDYNEQFF
TGTGCCAGCAGTTTTTTGACTAGCGATTACAATGAGCAGTTCTTC
>.|TRBV6-5|.|TRBJ2-5
CASSRLVRETQYF
TGTGCCAGCAGTCGCCTTGTTCGGGAGACCCAGTACTTC
>.|TRBV7-2|.|TRBJ2-1
CASSLDGRGNEQFF
TGTGCCAGCAGCTTAGACGGGAGAGGGAATGAGCAGTTCTTC
>TRBD1|TRBV11-2|.|TRBJ1-3
CASSHGQGLSGNTIYF
TGTGCCAGCAGCCACGGACAGGGGCTTTCCGGAAACACCATATATTTT
>.|TRBV20-1|.|TRBJ2-5
CSASHSQETQYF
TGCAGTGCTAGTCACAGCCAAGAGACCCAGTACTTC
>TRBD2|TRBV6-6|.|TRBJ2-7
CASSYSTGTSAYEQYF
TGTGCCAGCAGTTACTCGACCGGGACTAGCGCCTACGAGCAGTACTTC
>TRBD2|TRBV5-1|.|TRBJ2-5
CASSGAGRGETQYF
TGCGCCAGCAGCGGCGCAGGGCGGGGGGAGACCCAGTACTTC
>TRBD2|TRBV19|.|TRBJ2-2
CASRTGTTNAGELFF
TGTGCCAGTAGGACCGGGACTACCAACGCCGGGGAGCTGTTTTTT
>TRBD1|TRBV12-3/TRBV12-4|.|TRBJ1-1
CASRRGTGEAFF
TGTGCCAGCAGGAGAGGGACAGGTGAAGCTTTCTTT
>.|TRBV6-5|.|TRBJ1-1
CASSLPQGTEAFF
TGTGCCAGCAGTTTGCCCCAGGGGACTGAAGCTTTCTTT
>TRBD2|TRBV18|once|TRBJ2-2
CASSPFRSGTNTGELFF
TGTGCCAGCTCACCCTTCCGCAGCGGGACGAACACCGGGGAGCTGTTTTTT
>.|TRBV6-6|few|TRBJ1-5
CASSSDNGNQPQHF
TGTGCCAGCAGCTCCGACAATGGGAATCAGCCCCAGCATTTT
>.|TRBV6-2/TRBV6-3|.|TRBJ2-2
CASSYLAGTGELFF
TGTGCCAGCAGTTACTTGGCGGGGACCGGGGAGCTGTTTTTT
>TRBD1|TRBV4-3|.|TRBJ1-2
CASSQGPTGAALGYTF
TGCGCCAGCAGCCAGGGTCCGACAGGGGCCGCTTTGGGCTACACCTTC
>TRBD1|TRBV7-9|.|TRBJ1-2
CASSPDGDRLHYGYTF
TGTGCCAGCAGCCCGGATGGGGACAGGCTGCACTATGGCTACACCTTC
>TRBD2|TRBV3-1/TRBV3-2|once|TRBJ2-1
CASSQVEKTSGSSYNEQFF
TGTGCCAGCAGCCAAGTAGAGAAAACTAGCGGGAGCTCCTACAATGAGCAGTTCTTC
>.|TRBV28|.|TRBJ1-4
CASGGNNEKLFF
TGTGCCAGCGGAGGGAACAATGAAAAACTGTTTTTT
>TRBD1|TRBV27|.|TRBJ1-2
CASSLRGDRGRNYGYTF
TGTGCCAGCAGTCTTAGGGGGGACAGGGGGCGTAACTATGGCTACACCTTC
>.|TRBV3-1/TRBV3-2|few|TRBJ2-7
CASSQMEQNYEQYF
TGTGCCAGCAGCCAAATGGAACAGAACTACGAGCAGTACTTC
>.|TRBV6-5|.|TRBJ2-7
CASSSRDRTYEQYF
TGTGCCAGCAGTTCGCGGGATCGAACCTACGAGCAGTACTTC
>.|TRBV28|.|TRBJ1-2
CASSLSRGVLGGYTF
TGTGCCAGCAGTTTATCCCGGGGGGTTCTGGGTGGCTACACCTTC
>.|TRBV9|.|TRBJ1-5
CASSVDSRNQPQHF
TGTGCCAGCAGCGTCGACAGCCGCAATCAGCCCCAGCATTTT
>.|TRBV6-5|.|TRBJ2-5
CASSRRQTQETQYF
TGTGCCAGCAGCCGGAGACAGACACAAGAGACCCAGTACTTC
>.|TRBV4-2|.|TRBJ1-3
CASSQPENSGNTIYF
TGTGCCAGCAGCCAACCAGAAAACTCTGGAAACACCATATATTTT
>.|TRBV3-1/TRBV3-2|.|TRBJ1-1
CASSQARVKSNTEAFF
TGTGCCAGCAGCCAAGCCAGGGTGAAAAGCAACACTGAAGCTTTCTTT